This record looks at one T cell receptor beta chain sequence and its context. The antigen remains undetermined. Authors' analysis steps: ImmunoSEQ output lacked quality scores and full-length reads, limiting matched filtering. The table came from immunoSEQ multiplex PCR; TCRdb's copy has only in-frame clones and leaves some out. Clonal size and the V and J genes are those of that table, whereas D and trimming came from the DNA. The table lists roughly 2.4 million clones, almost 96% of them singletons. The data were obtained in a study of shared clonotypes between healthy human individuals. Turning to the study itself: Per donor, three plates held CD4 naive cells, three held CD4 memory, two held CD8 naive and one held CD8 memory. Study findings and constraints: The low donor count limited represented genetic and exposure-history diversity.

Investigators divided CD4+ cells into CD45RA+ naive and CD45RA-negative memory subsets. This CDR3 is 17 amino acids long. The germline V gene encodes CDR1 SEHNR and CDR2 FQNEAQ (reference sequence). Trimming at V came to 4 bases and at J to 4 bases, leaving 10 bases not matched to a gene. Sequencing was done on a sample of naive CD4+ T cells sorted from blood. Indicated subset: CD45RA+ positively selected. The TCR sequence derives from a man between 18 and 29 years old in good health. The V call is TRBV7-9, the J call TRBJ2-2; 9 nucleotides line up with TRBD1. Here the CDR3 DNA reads TGTGCCAGCAGCTCAAACCGGGACAGGGTGGTCACCGGGGAGCTGTTTTTT. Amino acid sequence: CASSSNRDRVVTGELFF.